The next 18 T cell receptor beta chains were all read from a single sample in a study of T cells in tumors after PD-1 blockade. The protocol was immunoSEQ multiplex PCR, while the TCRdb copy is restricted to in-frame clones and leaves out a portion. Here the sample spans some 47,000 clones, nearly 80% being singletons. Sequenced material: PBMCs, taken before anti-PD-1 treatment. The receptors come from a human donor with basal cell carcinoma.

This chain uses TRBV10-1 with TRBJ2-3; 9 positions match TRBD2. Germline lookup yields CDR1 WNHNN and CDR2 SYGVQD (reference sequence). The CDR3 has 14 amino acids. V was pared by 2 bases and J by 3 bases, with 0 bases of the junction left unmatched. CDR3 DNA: TGCGCCAGCAGTGAGGGACTAGCGACAGATACGCAGTATTTT. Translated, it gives CASSEGLATDTQYF.

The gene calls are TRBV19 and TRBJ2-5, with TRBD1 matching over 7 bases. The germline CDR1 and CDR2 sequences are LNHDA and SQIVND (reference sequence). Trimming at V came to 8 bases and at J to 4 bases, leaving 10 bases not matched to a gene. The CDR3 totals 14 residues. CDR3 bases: TGTGCCAGTCACCCGGGACAGTTACGAGAGACCCAGTACTTC. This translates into CASHPGQLRETQYF. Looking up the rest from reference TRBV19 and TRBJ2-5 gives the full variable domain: DGGITQSPKYLFRKEGQNVTLSCEQNLNHDAMYWYRQDPGQGLRLIYYSQIVNDFQKGDIAEGYSVSREKKESFPLTVTSAQKNPTAFYLCASHPGQLRETQYFGPGTRLLVL.

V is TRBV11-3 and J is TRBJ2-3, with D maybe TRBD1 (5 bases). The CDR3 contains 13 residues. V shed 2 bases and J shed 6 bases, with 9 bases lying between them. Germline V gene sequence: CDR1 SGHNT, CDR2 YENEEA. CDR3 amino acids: CASSLQGADTQYF. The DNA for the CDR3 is TGTGCCAGCAGCTTACAGGGTGCTGATACGCAGTATTTT.

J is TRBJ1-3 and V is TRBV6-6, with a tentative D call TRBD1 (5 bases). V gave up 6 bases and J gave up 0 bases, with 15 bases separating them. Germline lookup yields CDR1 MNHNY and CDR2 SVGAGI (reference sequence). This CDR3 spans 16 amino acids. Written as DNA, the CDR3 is TGTGCCAGCAGCCCCGGGGACCTCCGCTCTGGAAACACCATATATTTT. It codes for CASSPGDLRSGNTIYF.

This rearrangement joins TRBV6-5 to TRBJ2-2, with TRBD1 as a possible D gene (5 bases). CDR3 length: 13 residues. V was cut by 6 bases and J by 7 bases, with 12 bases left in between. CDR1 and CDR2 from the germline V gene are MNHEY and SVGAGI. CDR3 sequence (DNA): TGTGCCAGCAGCACAAACACAGGCGGGGAGCTGTTTTTT. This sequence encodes CASSTNTGGELFF.

The CDR3, as DNA: TGTGCCAGCAGTGCCGCTGCCAGGGGGGACACTGAAGCTTTCTTT. Its protein product is CASSAAARGDTEAFF. The rearrangement joins TRBV27 to TRBJ1-1; 7 bases map to TRBD1. With 5 bases clipped from V and 3 bases from J, the junction kept 9 bases outside the gene matches. Germline assignment: CDR1 MNHEY and CDR2 SMNVEV (reference sequence). The CDR3 consists of 15 residues.

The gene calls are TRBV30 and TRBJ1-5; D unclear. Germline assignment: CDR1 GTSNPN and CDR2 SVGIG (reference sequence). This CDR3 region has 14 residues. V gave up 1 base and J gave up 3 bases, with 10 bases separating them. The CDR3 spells CAWSGGAINQPQHF. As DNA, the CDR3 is TGTGCCTGGAGTGGGGGAGCGATCAATCAGCCCCAGCATTTT. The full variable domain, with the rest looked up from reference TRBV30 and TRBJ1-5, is SQTIHQWPATLVQPVGSPLSLECTVEGTSNPNLYWYRQAAGRGLQLLFYSVGIGQISSEVPQNLSASRPQDRQFILSSKKLLLSDSGFYLCAWSGGAINQPQHFGDGTRLSIL.

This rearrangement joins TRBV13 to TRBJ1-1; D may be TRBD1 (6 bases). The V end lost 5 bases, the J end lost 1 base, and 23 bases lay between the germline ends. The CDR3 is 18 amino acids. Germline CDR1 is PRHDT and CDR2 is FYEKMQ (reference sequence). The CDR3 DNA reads TGTGCCAGCAGCGAGGCGCGCTTCATTGGACAGCCGAACACTGAAGCTTTCTTT. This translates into CASSEARFIGQPNTEAFF. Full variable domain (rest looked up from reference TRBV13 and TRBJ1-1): AAGVIQSPRHLIKEKRETATLKCYPIPRHDTVYWYQQGPGQDPQFLISFYEKMQSDKGSIPDRFSAQQFSDYHSELNMSSLELGDSALYFCASSEARFIGQPNTEAFFGQGTRLTVV.

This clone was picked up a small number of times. The CDR3 region is CATRNANYGYTF. The CDR3 nucleotides read TGCGCCACAAGAAACGCTAACTATGGCTACACCTTC. V usage is TRBV5-1 and J usage is TRBJ1-2, with D hard to call. The CDR3 sequence is 12 residues long. Germline CDR1 SGHRS, CDR2 YFSETQ. V lost 9 bases, J lost 0 bases, and 9 bases lay in between.

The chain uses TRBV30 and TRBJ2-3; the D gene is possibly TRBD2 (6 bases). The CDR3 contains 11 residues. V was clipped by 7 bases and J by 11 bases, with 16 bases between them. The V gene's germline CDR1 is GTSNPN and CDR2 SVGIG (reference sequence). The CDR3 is CASMEGSEQYF. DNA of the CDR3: TGTGCCTCGATGGAGGGTTCTGAGCAGTATTTT.

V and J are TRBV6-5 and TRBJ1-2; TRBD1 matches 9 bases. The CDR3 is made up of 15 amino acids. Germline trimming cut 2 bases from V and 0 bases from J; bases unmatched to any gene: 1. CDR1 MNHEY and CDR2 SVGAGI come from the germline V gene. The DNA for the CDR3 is TGTGCCAGCAGTTACCGGACAGGGGCTAACTATGGCTACACCTTC. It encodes CASSYRTGANYGYTF.

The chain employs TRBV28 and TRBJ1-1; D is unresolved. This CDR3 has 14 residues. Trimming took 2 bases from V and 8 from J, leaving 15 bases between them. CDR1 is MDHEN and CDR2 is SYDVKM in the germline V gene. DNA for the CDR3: TGTGCCAGCAGTTTAGGCTATGGAGGAACAGAAGCTTTCTTT. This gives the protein CASSLGYGGTEAFF.

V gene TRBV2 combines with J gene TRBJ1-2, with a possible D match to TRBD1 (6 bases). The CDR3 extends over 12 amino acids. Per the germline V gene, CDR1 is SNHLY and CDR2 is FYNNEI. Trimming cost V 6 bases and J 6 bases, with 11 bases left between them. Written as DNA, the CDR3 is TGTGCCAGCAGGCGACAGGTCGATGGCTACACCTTC. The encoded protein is CASRRQVDGYTF.

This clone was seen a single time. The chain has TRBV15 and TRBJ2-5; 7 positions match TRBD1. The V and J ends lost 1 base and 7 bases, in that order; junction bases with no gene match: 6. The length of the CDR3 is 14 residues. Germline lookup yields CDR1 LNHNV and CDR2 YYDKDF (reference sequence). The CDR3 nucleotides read TGTGCCACCAGCAGAGGACAGGGCTTGGGGACCCAGTACTTC. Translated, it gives CATSRGQGLGTQYF.

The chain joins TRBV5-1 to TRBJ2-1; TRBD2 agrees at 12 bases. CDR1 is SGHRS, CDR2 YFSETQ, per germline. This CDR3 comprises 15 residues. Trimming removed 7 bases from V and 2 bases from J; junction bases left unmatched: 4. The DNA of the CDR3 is TGCGCCAGCGAGACTAGCGGGGGAACCTACAATGAGCAGTTCTTC. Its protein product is CASETSGGTYNEQFF. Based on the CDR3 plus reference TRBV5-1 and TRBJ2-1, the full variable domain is KAGVTQTPRYLIKTRGQQVTLSCSPISGHRSVSWYQQTPGQGLQFLFEYFSETQRNKGNFPGRFSGRQFSNSRSEMNVSTLELGDSALYLCASETSGGTYNEQFFGPGTRLTVL.

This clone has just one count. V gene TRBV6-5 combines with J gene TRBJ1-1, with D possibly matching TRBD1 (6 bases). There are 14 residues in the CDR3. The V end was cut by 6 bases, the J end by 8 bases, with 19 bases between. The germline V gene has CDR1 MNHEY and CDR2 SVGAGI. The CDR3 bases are TGTGCCAGCAGGACGGGGGACACGAACGTCGAAGCTTTCTTT. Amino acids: CASRTGDTNVEAFF.

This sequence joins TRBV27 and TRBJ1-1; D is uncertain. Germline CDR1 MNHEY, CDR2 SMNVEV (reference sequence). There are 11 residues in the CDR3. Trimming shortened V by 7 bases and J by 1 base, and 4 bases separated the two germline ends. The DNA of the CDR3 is TGTGCCAGCAAGTGGAACACTGAAGCTTTCTTT. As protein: CASKWNTEAFF.

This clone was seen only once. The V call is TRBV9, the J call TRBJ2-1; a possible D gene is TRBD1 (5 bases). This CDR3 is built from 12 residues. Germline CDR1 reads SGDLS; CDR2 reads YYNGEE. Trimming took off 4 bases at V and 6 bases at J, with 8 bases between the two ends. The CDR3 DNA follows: TGTGCCAGCAGCTACAGGTTCAATGAGCAGTTCTTC. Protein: CASSYRFNEQFF. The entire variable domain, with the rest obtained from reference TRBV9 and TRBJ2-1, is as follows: DSGVTQTPKHLITATGQRVTLRCSPRSGDLSVYWYQQSLDQGLQFLIQYYNGEERAKGNILERFSAQQFPDLHSELNLSSLELGDSALYFCASSYRFNEQFFGPGTRLTVL.